The 30 T cell receptor beta chains presented below share a single source sample, sequenced in a study of shared clonotypes between healthy human individuals. Libraries were prepared by immunoSEQ multiplex PCR; TCRdb keeps only in-frame clonotypes and omits some of them. Altogether approximately 2,000,000 clones are present, 85% to 95% being singletons, with the ten largest covering approximately 0.41%. Sequencing was performed on naive CD4+ T cells from PBMCs. Indicated subset: CD45RA+ positively selected. The receptors shown here come from a man aged 18 to 29 in good health. Some clones in this sample may be carry-over from other donors' samples.

In its sample, this clone was seen once. The rearrangement uses TRBV10-3 and TRBJ2-1; TRBD2 matches 8 bases. CDR1 is ENHRY, CDR2 SYGVKD, per germline. Unmatched junction bases numbered 12, after V lost 11 bases and J lost 3 bases. The CDR3 totals 15 residues. CDR3 in DNA: TGTGCCGTCAAGCGGGAGCCCGTGGGCTACAATGAGCAGTTCTTC. The encoded protein is CAVKREPVGYNEQFF.

The chain recombines TRBV7-8 with TRBJ1-1; D unresolved. This CDR3 region has 11 residues. Per germline, CDR1 SGHVS and CDR2 FQNEAQ. Between the trimmed V and J ends, which lost 2 bases and 8 bases, there was a span of 6 bases. The CDR3 spells CASSLLLEAFF. CDR3 DNA: TGTGCCAGCAGCTTACTTTTGGAAGCTTTCTTT.

This clone was observed once. This chain connects TRBV2 to TRBJ2-1, with a tentative D call TRBD1 (6 bases). In germline, CDR1 is SNHLY, CDR2 FYNNEI. CDR3 length: 16 amino acids. V lost 4 bases and J lost 8, with 21 bases in between. CDR3 DNA: TGTGCCAGCAGTGTTGGTACAGGCTTGTGGGGGCATGAGCAGTTCTTC. Translation gives CASSVGTGLWGHEQFF.

V and J are TRBV4-2 and TRBJ2-7; 10 bases are shared with TRBD2. V gave up 4 bases and J gave up 6 bases; unmatched junction bases: 12. The CDR3 runs to 16 residues. Germline values: CDR1 LGHNA, CDR2 YNFKEQ. The CDR3 here is CASSRFWTSGPAEQYF. CDR3 DNA sequence: TGTGCCAGCAGCCGATTTTGGACTAGCGGCCCAGCCGAGCAGTACTTC.

This sequence joins TRBV2 and TRBJ2-2, with TRBD2 as a possible D gene (5 bases). This CDR3 has 13 residues. Germline V lookup: CDR1 SNHLY, CDR2 FYNNEI. The ends were cut back, 7 bases at V and 6 bases at J, with 12 bases in the middle. The CDR3: CASNPGLAGELFF. CDR3 DNA sequence: TGTGCCAGCAACCCGGGGTTGGCCGGGGAGCTGTTTTTT.

Of note for this clone: The same CDR3 arises from other DNA sequences in this sample as well. The chain has TRBV9 and TRBJ2-3, with D hard to call. This CDR3 region has 14 residues. The germline gives CDR1 SGDLS, CDR2 YYNGEE. V lost 0 bases and J 1 base, leaving 6 bases between the germline ends. CDR3 in DNA: TGTGCCAGCAGCGTAGGTCTGGGCACAGATACGCAGTATTTT. Amino acids: CASSVGLGTDTQYF.

V is TRBV10-1 and J is TRBJ2-3; D unclear. The CDR3 consists of 15 residues. Deletions cut 3 bases from V and 4 bases from J, with 14 bases between. Germline V gives CDR1 WNHNN, CDR2 SYGVQD (reference sequence). CDR3 nucleotide sequence: TGCGCCAGCAGTGACCGACCCCCAGGCGCAGATACGCAGTATTTT. It codes for CASSDRPPGADTQYF.

This sequence joins TRBV28 and TRBJ2-3; 12 positions match TRBD1. This CDR3 contains 15 residues. Per the germline V gene, CDR1 is MDHEN and CDR2 is SYDVKM. Trimming cost V 6 bases and J 5 bases; bases outside gene matches: 6. This CDR3 is CASRGTGGDGDTQYF. CDR3 coding DNA: TGTGCCAGCAGGGGGACAGGGGGCGATGGAGATACGCAGTATTTT.

The chain joins TRBV6-5 to TRBJ2-3; TRBD2 might be the D (5 bases). Looked up from germline, CDR1 is MNHEY and CDR2 is SVGAGI. CDR3 length: 12 residues. With 0 bases removed from V and 9 bases from J, the gap between germline ends came to 7 bases. Written as DNA, the CDR3 is TGTGCCAGCAGTTACTCGACGGGGACGCAGTATTTT. Protein: CASSYSTGTQYF.

V is TRBV28 and J is TRBJ2-3, with TRBD2 matching over 8 bases. Germline V gene lookup returns CDR1 MDHEN and CDR2 SYDVKM. V shed 1 base, J shed 5 bases, and the junction held 11 bases outside the gene matches. CDR3 size: 17 residues. CDR3 protein: CASSLYTGGLARDTQYF. The CDR3 DNA sequence: TGTGCCAGCAGTTTATATACGGGGGGGCTAGCAAGAGATACGCAGTATTTT.

The gene calls are TRBV28 and TRBJ2-2; 10 bases map to TRBD2. The germline V gene has CDR1 MDHEN and CDR2 SYDVKM. V lost 2 bases, J lost 5 bases, and 14 bases stayed unmatched. The CDR3 runs 19 residues. CDR3 nucleotide sequence: TGTGCCAGCAGTTTACTTAGGGCTAGCGGGAGAATCGGAACCGGGGAGCTGTTTTTT. It encodes CASSLLRASGRIGTGELFF.

The J gene is TRBJ2-3, the V gene TRBV5-1, with D perhaps TRBD1 (6 bases). The CDR3 extends over 17 amino acids. Trimming stripped 4 bases from V and 0 bases from J, with 18 bases between. Germline V gene data show CDR1 as SGHRS and CDR2 as YFSETQ. The CDR3 DNA is TGCGCCAGCAGCGGATACTACCGGGACATTAGCACAGATACGCAGTATTTT. Encoded protein: CASSGYYRDISTDTQYF.

The chain is built from TRBV18 and TRBJ2-2; TRBD1 matches 8 bases. Germline V gene sequence: CDR1 KGHSH, CDR2 LQKENI. With 5 bases clipped from V and 4 bases from J, the junction kept 6 bases outside the gene matches. CDR3 size: 15 residues. The DNA for the CDR3 is TGTGCCAGCTCAGAGCGAGGACAGGGCACCGGGGAGCTGTTTTTT. Translation gives CASSERGQGTGELFF.

This clone has just a few counts. The chain joins TRBV18 to TRBJ1-2, with 9 bases fitting TRBD1. Germline CDR1 reads KGHSH; CDR2 reads LQKENI. J lost 5 bases, V lost 5 bases, and 0 bases had no gene match. The CDR3 sequence is 12 residues long. This CDR3 is CASSGQGYGYTF. Here the CDR3 DNA reads TGTGCCAGCTCAGGACAGGGGTATGGCTACACCTTC.

The chain carries TRBV2 and TRBJ2-7, with 16 bases lining up with TRBD2. From germline, CDR1 is SNHLY and CDR2 FYNNEI. CDR3 length equals 15 residues. The V segment lost 7 bases and the J segment 2 bases; nucleotides outside the gene matches: 2. The CDR3 here is CASMGLAGGTYEQYF. DNA of the CDR3: TGTGCCAGCATGGGACTAGCGGGAGGGACCTACGAGCAGTACTTC.

The chain recombines TRBV6-5 with TRBJ1-1; the match to TRBD1 covers 7 bases. CDR1 is MNHEY and CDR2 is SVGAGI in the germline V gene. The CDR3 runs to 14 residues. Unmatched junction bases numbered 3, after V lost 0 bases and J lost 5 bases. The CDR3 DNA reads TGTGCCAGCAGTTACTCGACAGGGAAGACTGAAGCTTTCTTT. It codes for CASSYSTGKTEAFF.

The V call is TRBV7-2, the J call TRBJ2-4; TRBD2 is a possible D gene (6 bases). V was shortened by 5 bases and J by 7 bases, with 9 bases between the two germline ends. Germline V gene sequence: CDR1 SGHTA, CDR2 FQGNSA. The CDR3 length is 12 residues. CDR3 in amino acids: CASSQGGNIQYF. In DNA form, the CDR3 reads TGTGCCAGCAGCCAAGGAGGGAACATTCAGTACTTC.

J is TRBJ2-7 and V is TRBV28; D is possibly TRBD1 (6 bases). The germline V and J ends were trimmed by 6 bases and 4 bases, with 19 bases remaining between them. The CDR3 has 15 amino acids. Germline-derived CDR1 and CDR2 are MDHEN and SYDVKM. In nucleotides, the CDR3 is TGTGCCAGCAGCTCTGGGGGCGGCCTTGGATACGAGCAGTACTTC. Protein sequence: CASSSGGGLGYEQYF.

Concerning this clone: One end of the junction is discordant with germline, which a read error may explain. The chain joins TRBV30 to TRBJ2-3; D uncertain. Germline V gene data show CDR1 as GTSNPN and CDR2 as SVGIG (reference sequence). The length of the CDR3 is 11 residues. CDR3 residues: CAWSPTNTQYF. CDR3 coding DNA: TGTGCCTGGAGTCCCACAAATACGCAGTATTTT.

The V gene is TRBV28, the J gene TRBJ1-1; no definite D call. CDR3 size: 13 residues. CDR1 and CDR2 from the germline V gene are MDHEN and SYDVKM. V dropped 10 bases and J dropped 4 bases, with 16 bases sitting between them. The CDR3 region is CATSGGFRTEAFF. CDR3 nucleotide sequence: TGTGCCACCTCCGGCGGCTTCCGCACTGAAGCTTTCTTT.

The chain employs TRBV6-1 and TRBJ2-3; D possibly matches TRBD1 or TRBD2 (6 bases each). The CDR3 has 18 amino acids. The germline CDR1 and CDR2 sequences are MNHNS and SASEGT. V was trimmed by 1 base and J by 2 bases, leaving 19 bases between them. Here the CDR3 DNA reads TGTGCCAGCAGTGAAGAGGAGTCGGGGGCCCCCCCCACAGATACGCAGTATTTT. It yields the protein CASSEEESGAPPTDTQYF.

The chain recombines TRBV28 with TRBJ1-1; 9 nucleotides match TRBD1. CDR3 length: 15 amino acids. Looked up from germline, CDR1 is MDHEN and CDR2 is SYDVKM. The ends lost 5 bases at V and 4 bases at J; junction bases unmatched: 8. This CDR3 reads CASSQHTGGGTEAFF. CDR3 nucleotides: TGTGCCAGCAGTCAACATACAGGGGGCGGCACTGAAGCTTTCTTT.

In its sample, this clone was seen once. This sequence joins TRBV6-4 and TRBJ2-3; D call uncertain. The CDR3 covers 12 residues. The germline gives CDR1 MRHNA, CDR2 SNTAGT. V was pared by 2 bases and J by 8 bases, with 8 bases between. This CDR3 is CASSDEALTQYF. The CDR3 DNA follows: TGTGCCAGCAGTGACGAGGCGCTTACGCAGTATTTT.

The V call is TRBV11-2, the J call TRBJ2-3, with 8 positions matching TRBD2. Germline CDR1 reads SGHAT; CDR2 reads FQNNGV. V dropped 1 base and J dropped 3; count of bases not matched to a gene: 6. This CDR3 contains 16 residues. The CDR3 loop reads CASSLVFGGVTDTQYF. The CDR3 DNA reads TGTGCCAGCAGCTTAGTATTCGGGGGGGTAACAGATACGCAGTATTTT.

Turning to this clone: This sample includes further DNA sequences coding for the same CDR3. This rearrangement joins TRBV28 to TRBJ1-2; no definite D call. The CDR3 length is 12 residues. Germline V CDR1 and CDR2: MDHEN, SYDVKM. Trimming left V 4 bases short and J 4 bases short, with 7 bases between. The CDR3 spells CASSSGTYGYTF. DNA of the CDR3: TGTGCCAGCAGTTCAGGAACCTATGGCTACACCTTC.

Details on this clone: The sample holds other DNA sequences that translate to the same CDR3. The chain couples TRBV2 to TRBJ1-1; no reliable D call. Germline-derived CDR1 and CDR2 are SNHLY and FYNNEI. CDR3 length: 10 amino acids. The germline V and J ends were trimmed by 8 bases and 2 bases, with 3 bases remaining between them. CDR3 amino acids: CASRNTEAFF. CDR3 DNA sequence: TGTGCCAGCCGAAACACTGAAGCTTTCTTT.

This chain connects TRBV18 to TRBJ2-7, with 15 nucleotides matching TRBD2. This CDR3 has 17 residues. CDR1 is KGHSH and CDR2 is LQKENI in the germline V gene. With V trimmed by 3 bases and J by 0 bases, 3 bases remained unmatched. This CDR3 is CASSPGLAGGSSYEQYF. Written as DNA, the CDR3 is TGTGCCAGCTCACCCGGACTAGCGGGAGGGAGCTCCTACGAGCAGTACTTC.

The rearrangement links TRBV27 to TRBJ1-4; TRBD1 aligns across 9 bases. V shed 4 bases, J shed 7 bases, and the junction held 10 bases outside the gene matches. The germline CDR1 and CDR2 sequences are MNHEY and SMNVEV (reference sequence). CDR3 length: 16 amino acids. As DNA, the CDR3 is TGTGCCAGCAGTTCACCACTGACAGGGGGGGGTGAAAAACTGTTTTTT. Its protein product is CASSSPLTGGGEKLFF.

This rearrangement joins TRBV6-1 to TRBJ1-4; the D is unclear. The V and J ends lost 1 base and 0 bases respectively, with 6 bases between them. Germline V lookup: CDR1 MNHNS, CDR2 SASEGT. This CDR3 spans 15 amino acids. The CDR3 loop reads CASSEVWSTNEKLFF. The CDR3 DNA reads as TGTGCCAGCAGTGAAGTGTGGTCAACTAATGAAAAACTGTTTTTT.

The V gene is TRBV7-2, the J gene TRBJ2-2; tentatively, D is TRBD1 or TRBD2 (5 bases each). Germline-derived CDR1 and CDR2 are SGHTA and FQGNSA. V was clipped by 3 bases and J by 0 bases, with 11 bases between them. The CDR3 loop spans 16 amino acids. CDR3 amino acids: CASSFSRESNTGELFF. The CDR3 DNA is TGTGCCAGCAGCTTCTCCAGGGAGTCGAACACCGGGGAGCTGTTTTTT.